Shown below are 26 T cell receptor beta chains from a single sample sequenced in a study of human CD8 memory T cell subsets. It was UMI-labeled 5' RACE by which the TCR beta libraries were made. TCRdb reworked the 5' RACE reads into one entry per CDR3 protein, no DNA. This sample's table has under 20,000 distinct CDR3 sequences. Source material: CD8+ T cells from PBMCs. The receptors come from a human donor in good health.

The chain has TRBV6-1 and TRBJ2-2. The CDR3 covers 13 residues. Germline CDR1 reads MNHNS; CDR2 reads SASEGT. CDR3 protein: CAFDIPNTGELFF.

The genes are TRBV7-8 and TRBJ2-7; TCRdb selects TRBD2, and the lack of DNA leaves this call unchecked. The CDR3 runs 14 residues. Germline V gene lookup returns CDR1 SGHVS and CDR2 FQNEAQ. CDR3 residues: CASSLPSGLYEQYF.

The chain has TRBV28 and TRBJ2-3; TCRdb designates TRBD1, a call that cannot be tested without DNA. Germline V gives CDR1 MDHEN, CDR2 SYDVKM. This CDR3 has 14 amino acids. The CDR3 loop reads CASRFEPVTDTQYF.

The rearrangement uses TRBV20-1 and TRBJ1-1; TCRdb designates TRBD1, a call that cannot be tested without DNA. The CDR3 has 18 amino acids. Germline CDR1 and CDR2: DFQATT and SNEGSKA (reference sequence). The CDR3 protein is CSARDPTHPGDKDTEAFF.

The rearrangement links TRBV19 to TRBJ1-1; TCRdb names TRBD1, which stays unverified in the absence of DNA. Per the germline V gene, CDR1 is LNHDA and CDR2 is SQIVND (reference sequence). This CDR3 has 15 residues. CDR3 amino acids: CASSSTLWGRTEAFF.

The chain carries TRBV11-1 and TRBJ2-7. Per germline, CDR1 SGHAT and CDR2 FQDESV (reference sequence). CDR3 size: 14 residues. CDR3 sequence: CASSLEASDYEQYF.

V gene TRBV14 combines with J gene TRBJ2-5. Germline V gene data show CDR1 as SGHDN and CDR2 as FVKESK. The CDR3 covers 14 residues. This CDR3 is CASSQDRTSGAQYF.

The chain's CDR3 is CASSHRDTFYEQYF. This chain connects TRBV11-2 to TRBJ2-7; the D call from TCRdb, TRBD1, cannot be confirmed without DNA. Germline V gives CDR1 SGHAT, CDR2 FQNNGV. This CDR3 has 14 amino acids.

The chain combines TRBV29-1 with TRBJ2-3; TCRdb reports TRBD1, a call that lacks DNA to check it against. CDR1 and CDR2 (germline): SQVTM, ANQGSEA. This CDR3 comprises 16 residues. CDR3: CSVAGVIVYGADTQYF.

This chain connects TRBV29-1 to TRBJ1-2. This CDR3 is built from 12 residues. Per germline, CDR1 SQVTM and CDR2 ANQGSEA. This CDR3 reads CSVERDLGGYTF.

The chain recombines TRBV7-2 with TRBJ2-5; TCRdb names TRBD1, which stays unverified in the absence of DNA. Germline values: CDR1 SGHTA, CDR2 FQGNSA. The CDR3 has 18 residues. CDR3 amino acids: CASSLPGQGAIIGETQYF.

This rearrangement joins TRBV21-1 to TRBJ2-1; TCRdb designates TRBD1, a call that cannot be tested without DNA. TRBV21-1 is a documented pseudogene. This CDR3 spans 12 amino acids. The CDR3 is CASSPRAGEQFF.

The chain employs TRBV18 and TRBJ2-7; checking the TCRdb D call of TRBD2 is not possible without DNA. The length of the CDR3 is 17 residues. CDR1 KGHSH and CDR2 LQKENI come from the germline V gene. CDR3 amino acids: CASSRAPRQEGPYEQYF. Drawing the rest from reference TRBV18 and TRBJ2-7, the complete variable domain is NAGVMQNPRHLVRRRGQEARLRCSPMKGHSHVYWYRQLPEEGLKFMVYLQKENIIDESGMPKERFSAEFPKEGPSILRIQQVVRGDSAAYFCASSRAPRQEGPYEQYFGPGTRLTVT.

The CDR3 here is CASSQERKASYEQYF. The rearrangement links TRBV3-2 to TRBJ2-7. TRBV3-2 is a recognized pseudogene. The CDR3 runs to 15 residues.

CDR3 amino acids: CASSLLPGEEQYF. The chain carries TRBV28 and TRBJ2-7; TCRdb's D call, TRBD1, is unchecked because there is no DNA. The CDR3 is 13 residues long. The V gene's germline CDR1 is MDHEN and CDR2 SYDVKM.

This sequence joins TRBV28 and TRBJ1-4; the TCRdb call, TRBD1, lacks DNA for checking. Germline loops: CDR1 MDHEN, CDR2 SYDVKM. The length of the CDR3 is 12 residues. The CDR3 loop is CASSNGGEKLFF.

The chain couples TRBV18 to TRBJ1-1. The CDR3 runs to 16 residues. Germline V gene lookup returns CDR1 KGHSH and CDR2 LQKENI. CDR3 in amino acids: CASSPLDAGMNTEAFF. Based on the CDR3 plus reference TRBV18 and TRBJ1-1, the full variable domain is NAGVMQNPRHLVRRRGQEARLRCSPMKGHSHVYWYRQLPEEGLKFMVYLQKENIIDESGMPKERFSAEFPKEGPSILRIQQVVRGDSAAYFCASSPLDAGMNTEAFFGQGTRLTVV.

The chain joins TRBV11-2 to TRBJ2-7; TCRdb returns TRBD2, unconfirmable since there is no DNA. Germline lookup yields CDR1 SGHAT and CDR2 FQNNGV. The CDR3 sequence is 14 residues long. CDR3 sequence reads: CASSFGGGPYEQYF.

The genes are TRBV12-3 or TRBV12-4 and TRBJ2-2; TCRdb's D call, TRBD2, is unchecked because there is no DNA. This CDR3 has 16 amino acids. This CDR3 reads CASSYEEERESGELFF.

The chain recombines TRBV7-2 with TRBJ2-5. The CDR3 has 17 amino acids. Per germline, CDR1 SGHTA and CDR2 FQGNSA. CDR3 region: CASSLAGLRSRQETQYF.

CDR3 region: CASSFLTGVTEAFF. The V gene is TRBV7-2, the J gene TRBJ1-1; TCRdb designates TRBD1, a call that cannot be tested without DNA. Germline CDR1 SGHTA, CDR2 FQGNSA. The CDR3 is 14 residues long.

This clonotype is deemed medium-sized by its frequency. This chain joins TRBV7-2 and TRBJ2-7; TCRdb picks TRBD2, but there is no DNA to check that call. This CDR3 is built from 15 residues. Germline-derived CDR1 and CDR2 are SGHTA and FQGNSA. This chain's CDR3 is CASSLDQAGRYEQYF.

The J gene is TRBJ1-4, the V gene TRBV7-9. The CDR3 runs 15 residues. CDR1 SEHNR and CDR2 FQNEAQ come from the germline V gene (reference sequence). CDR3 sequence: CASSLRSGKDEKLFF.

This chain links TRBV7-6 with TRBJ2-2. CDR3 size: 13 residues. Per the germline V gene, CDR1 is SGHVS and CDR2 is FNYEAQ. The CDR3 sequence: CASSRAGRGELFF.

The chain recombines TRBV7-2 with TRBJ2-7. Per the germline V gene, CDR1 is SGHTA and CDR2 is FQGNSA. The CDR3 extends over 14 amino acids. The CDR3 loop is CASSPSGSLYEQYF.

The chain employs TRBV6-5 and TRBJ1-3; lacking DNA, the TRBD1 call made by TCRdb goes unchecked. Looked up from germline, CDR1 is MNHEY and CDR2 is SVGAGI. The CDR3 has 14 residues. The CDR3 reads CASSPEFSGNTIYF.